The clone carrying this T cell receptor beta chain was detected a few times. No antigen is known for it. This sample stems from a study of T cell repertoires in cytomegalovirus infection. TCRdb used MiXCR to reprocess the reads, holding one entry per CDR3 protein. The sample records hundreds of thousands of distinct CDR3 sequences, approximately 10% being singletons. CDR3 size: 13 residues. V lost 4 bases and J lost 3, with 9 bases in between. Germline CDR1 and CDR2: LGHDT and YNNKEL (reference sequence). Points from the study as a whole: Carriage of CMV together with the relevant HLA was identifiable through cumulative public TCR beta family frequency.

The chain uses TRBV3-1 and TRBJ1-1; no clear D. This clonotype originated in a human donor in good health (CMV status not recorded). Some clones in this sample may be carry-over from other donors' samples. The sequenced sample was PBMCs. The CDR3 nucleotides read TGTGCCAGCAGCCGAGTGGCGGACACTGAAGCTTTCTTT. Amino acid sequence: CASSRVADTEAFF.